Listed below are T cell receptor beta chains from one sample, sequenced in a study of cytomegalovirus exposure and HLA in healthy donors. TCRdb's table, derived via immunoSEQ multiplex PCR, lists solely in-frame clones and lacks some. The sample holds about 120,000 clones, approximately 80% seen once. The sample comprised PBMCs. The receptors shown here come from a woman in her twenties or thirties in good health and CMV-seropositive. The conserved cysteine and the conserved F or W are not part of the CDR3 here.

v_call: TRBV2; j_call: TRBJ2-7; cdr3_aa: ASREGPTREY
v_call: TRBV6-1; j_call: TRBJ1-3; cdr3_aa: ASSVGDSGNTIY
v_call: TRBV5-1; j_call: TRBJ1-2; cdr3_aa: ASSLGGGYT
v_call: TRBV7-9; j_call: TRBJ1-5; cdr3_aa: ASSKDRGDQPQH
v_call: TRBV2; j_call: TRBJ2-7; cdr3_aa: ASTEAVGRYEQY
v_call: TRBV10-1; j_call: TRBJ2-1; cdr3_aa: ASSEGQGFNEQF
v_call: TRBV5-1; j_call: TRBJ2-3; cdr3_aa: ASSLAPAGGTRDTQY
v_call: TRBV11-3; j_call: TRBJ2-6; cdr3_aa: ASSRPGTPGANVLT
v_call: TRBV5-1; j_call: TRBJ1-2; cdr3_aa: ASSFRDRGKYGYT
v_call: TRBV20-1; j_call: TRBJ2-3; cdr3_aa: SLTGTDTQY
v_call: TRBV6-6; j_call: TRBJ1-4; cdr3_aa: ASSYGRSGEKLF
v_call: TRBV7-9; j_call: TRBJ1-2; cdr3_aa: ASSLALASYYGYT
v_call: TRBV11-2; j_call: TRBJ1-5; cdr3_aa: ASSPPGAQGQPQH
v_call: TRBV4-1; j_call: TRBJ1-2; cdr3_aa: ASSGQGARGYT
v_call: TRBV18; j_call: TRBJ1-1; cdr3_aa: ASSPGVADRGSF
v_call: TRBV5-8; j_call: TRBJ1-3; cdr3_aa: ASRETGEPGNTIY
v_call: TRBV27; j_call: TRBJ1-1; cdr3_aa: ASSATRYGSAGTEAF
v_call: TRBV9; j_call: TRBJ2-1; cdr3_aa: ASSKDGRVGQGARNEQF
v_call: TRBV5-1; j_call: TRBJ2-3; cdr3_aa: ASTSGGFSSTDTQY
v_call: TRBV7-3; j_call: TRBJ2-1; cdr3_aa: ASSPSGTVRNEQF
v_call: TRBV30; j_call: TRBJ2-7; cdr3_aa: AWNKAGVYEQY
v_call: TRBV27; j_call: TRBJ2-1; cdr3_aa: ASSKGTASYNEQF
v_call: TRBV6-6; j_call: TRBJ1-4; cdr3_aa: ASSYGRSSEKLF
v_call: TRBV2; j_call: TRBJ2-5; cdr3_aa: ASSEAGTSAETQY
v_call: TRBV5-1; j_call: .; cdr3_aa: ASGEGRTYEQY
v_call: TRBV29-1; j_call: TRBJ2-7; cdr3_aa: SVESRLAGTYEQY
v_call: TRBV29-1; j_call: TRBJ1-5; cdr3_aa: SVVDQPQH
v_call: TRBV23-1; j_call: TRBJ1-5; cdr3_aa: ASSLKWGPDRGGVGNQPQH
v_call: TRBV2; j_call: TRBJ2-6; cdr3_aa: ASKMGQGFFGANVLT
v_call: TRBV11-3; j_call: TRBJ1-1; cdr3_aa: ASSPQQGLYSEAF
v_call: TRBV29-1; j_call: TRBJ2-1; cdr3_aa: SASGTSLDYNEQF
v_call: TRBV5-5; j_call: TRBJ1-6; cdr3_aa: ASSLEQTPYNSPLH
v_call: TRBV6-5; j_call: TRBJ2-7; cdr3_aa: ASSSRISSSYEQY
v_call: TRBV7-9; j_call: TRBJ1-2; cdr3_aa: ASSLEGVSSGYT
v_call: TRBV6-4; j_call: TRBJ1-2; cdr3_aa: ASSGVAGMGYT
v_call: TRBV6-1; j_call: TRBJ1-2; cdr3_aa: ASRPGQDYGYT